These 5 T cell receptor beta chains were all obtained from the same sample, sequenced in a study of T-cell memory formation after mild COVID-19. In TCRdb, the 5' RACE reads were re-called with MiXCR into one record per CDR3 protein. Here the sample spans about 130,000 distinct CDR3 sequences, over 15% being singletons. The sample comprised PBMCs or a T cell subset sorted from them (not recorded which). The receptors derive from a man aged 18 to 29 who had mild COVID-19 (a few samples of this study predate the infection). Cell type and time point are not known.

This clonotype has just one count. This rearrangement joins TRBV7-6 to TRBJ1-5; D gene ambiguous. The CDR3 covers 12 residues. Trimming shortened V by 2 bases and J by 7 bases, and 6 bases separated the two germline ends. CDR1 is SGHVS, CDR2 FNYEAQ, per germline. DNA of the CDR3: TGTGCCAGCAGCTTATGGAGGCAGCCCCAGCATTTT. This encodes CASSLWRQPQHF.

This clonotype showed up just a few times. V usage is TRBV6-5 and J usage is TRBJ1-2; D is possibly TRBD1 (5 bases). V lost 0 bases to trimming and J lost 4 bases, with 9 bases between them. The CDR3 has 14 residues. Germline CDR1 and CDR2: MNHEY and SVGAGI. In DNA, the CDR3 is TGTGCCAGCAGTTACTCGGGGGATCCCTATGGCTACACCTTC. It translates to CASSYSGDPYGYTF.

V gene TRBV11-2 combines with J gene TRBJ2-3; D not certain. V lost 5 bases and J 4 bases, leaving 19 bases between the germline ends. CDR3 length: 16 residues. In germline, CDR1 is SGHAT, CDR2 FQNNGV. This chain's CDR3 is CASSPKARSTPDTQYF. The CDR3 region has the DNA TGTGCCAGCAGCCCGAAGGCGCGATCCACGCCAGATACGCAGTATTTT.

This clonotype showed up just a few times. The chain recombines TRBV2 with TRBJ2-7, with 8 bases identical to TRBD1. Germline CDR1 is SNHLY and CDR2 is FYNNEI. Germline trimming cut 4 bases from V and 3 bases from J; bases unmatched to any gene: 2. This CDR3 is built from 13 residues. For the CDR3, the DNA is TGTGCCAGCAGTGGACAGGGGAACTACGAGCAGTACTTC. Translation: CASSGQGNYEQYF.

The V call is TRBV5-6, the J call TRBJ1-1; TRBD1 matches 7 bases. Germline V lookup: CDR1 SGHDT, CDR2 YYEEEE. This CDR3 has 13 residues. With V trimmed by 2 bases and J by 7 bases, 5 bases remained unmatched. CDR3 sequence (DNA): TGTGCCAGCAGCTTTAAGGGGGCCCTTGAAGCTTTCTTT. It codes for CASSFKGALEAFF.